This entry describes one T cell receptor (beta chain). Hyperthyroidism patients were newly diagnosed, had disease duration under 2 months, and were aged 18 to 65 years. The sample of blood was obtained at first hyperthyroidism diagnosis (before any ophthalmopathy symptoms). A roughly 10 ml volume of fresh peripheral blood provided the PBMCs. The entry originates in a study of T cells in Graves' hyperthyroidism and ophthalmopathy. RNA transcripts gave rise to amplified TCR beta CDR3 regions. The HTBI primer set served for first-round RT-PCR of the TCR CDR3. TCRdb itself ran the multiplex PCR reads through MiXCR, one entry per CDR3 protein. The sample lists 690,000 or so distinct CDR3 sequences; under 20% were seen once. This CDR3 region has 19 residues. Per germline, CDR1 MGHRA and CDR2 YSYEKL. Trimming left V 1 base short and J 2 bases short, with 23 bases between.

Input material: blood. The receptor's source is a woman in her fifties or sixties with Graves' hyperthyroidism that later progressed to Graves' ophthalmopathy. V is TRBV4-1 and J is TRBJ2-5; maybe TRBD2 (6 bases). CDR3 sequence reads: CASSQVRGLTRREQETQYF. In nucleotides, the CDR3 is TGCGCCAGCAGCCAAGTTCGGGGGTTGACTAGGAGGGAACAAGAGACCCAGTACTTC.